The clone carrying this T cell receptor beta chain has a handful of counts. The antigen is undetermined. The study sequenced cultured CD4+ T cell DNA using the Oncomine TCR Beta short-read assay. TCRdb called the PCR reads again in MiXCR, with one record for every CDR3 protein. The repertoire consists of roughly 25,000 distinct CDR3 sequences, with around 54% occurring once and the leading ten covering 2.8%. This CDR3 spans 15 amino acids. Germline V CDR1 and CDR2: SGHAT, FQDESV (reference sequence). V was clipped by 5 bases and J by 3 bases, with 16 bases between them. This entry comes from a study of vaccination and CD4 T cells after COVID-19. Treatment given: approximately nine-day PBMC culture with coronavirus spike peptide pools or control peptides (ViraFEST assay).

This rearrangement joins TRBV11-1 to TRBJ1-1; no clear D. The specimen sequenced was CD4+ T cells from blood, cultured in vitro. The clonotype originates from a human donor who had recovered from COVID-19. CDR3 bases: TGTGCCAGCAGCCCTCGGCGGGTTGGGGACACTGAAGCTTTCTTT. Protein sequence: CASSPRRVGDTEAFF.